Each of the 7 T cell receptor beta chains below was sequenced from the same sample in a study of blood T cells in healthy people across ages. Primed by a sample-barcoded 5' primer and a J-beta primer mix, a second PCR proceeded for roughly 6 to 12 cycles. TCRdb passed the 5' RACE reads through MiXCR, listing each CDR3 protein once. This sample yields hundreds of thousands of distinct CDR3 sequences, of which around a quarter are seen a single time; under 10% belongs to the top ten. These data also formed part of another study, on T cells of mothers and their children.

Material for sequencing was blood. The receptors come from a boy younger than 18 in good health.

CDR3 sequence reads: CASSRRGEQETQYF. Here the CDR3 DNA reads TGTGCCAGCAGTCGACGGGGGGAACAGGAGACCCAGTACTTC. The chain combines TRBV12-3 or TRBV12-4 with TRBJ2-5; TRBD2 matches at 7 bases. Unmatched junction bases numbered 8, after V lost 5 bases and J lost 5 bases. This CDR3 is 14 amino acids long.

There are a few counts of this clonotype. This chain uses TRBV7-2 with TRBJ2-5, with D possibly matching TRBD2 (7 bases). The better agreement between TRBJ2-7 and the DNA end casts doubt on the J call. The germline V gene has CDR1 SGHTA and CDR2 FQGNSA. This CDR3 has 14 residues. Here the CDR3 reads CASSLEGGQDEQYF. The CDR3 nucleotides read TGTGCCAGCAGCTTGGAGGGGGGGCAGGACGAGCAGTACTTC.

This clonotype was observed a few times. V and J are TRBV10-3 and TRBJ2-1; TRBD1 agrees at 7 bases. With V trimmed by 6 bases and J by 0 bases, 8 bases remained unmatched. Germline CDR1 reads ENHRY; CDR2 reads SYGVKD. CDR3 length: 16 amino acids. CDR3 residues: CAISEEGAFSYNEQFF. The CDR3 DNA follows: TGTGCCATCAGCGAAGAGGGGGCCTTCTCCTACAATGAGCAGTTCTTC.

In its sample, this clonotype was seen a few times. The chain uses TRBV20-1 and TRBJ2-3; a possible D gene is TRBD2 (5 bases). V was pared by 3 bases and J by 3 bases, with 19 bases between. Germline values: CDR1 DFQATT, CDR2 SNEGSKA (reference sequence). This CDR3 is 16 amino acids long. CDR3 DNA sequence: TGCAGTGCTAGCTCCACGAGAAGCGGAATAACAGATACGCAGTATTTT. Amino acids: CSASSTRSGITDTQYF.

The rearrangement joins TRBV6-1 to TRBJ1-1; TRBD1 matches at 8 bases. This CDR3 has 13 residues. Germline V gene lookup returns CDR1 MNHNS and CDR2 SASEGT. The junction had 6 bases not matched to a gene; V was cut back by 4 bases and J by 8 bases. The CDR3 sequence is CASSVDRGSEAFF. The CDR3 DNA follows: TGTGCCAGCAGTGTAGACAGGGGATCGGAAGCTTTCTTT.

This chain links TRBV29-1 with TRBJ2-7; D uncertain. With 5 bases removed from V and 5 bases from J, the gap between germline ends came to 10 bases. The CDR3 length is 11 residues. Germline CDR1 is SQVTM and CDR2 is ANQGSEA. The CDR3 bases are TGCAGCGTTTTGTGGGTAAACGAGCAGTACTTC. This codes for CSVLWVNEQYF.

The chain employs TRBV7-2 and TRBJ2-5; TRBD1 is a possible D gene (5 bases). This CDR3 spans 16 amino acids. Trimming shortened V by 1 base and J by 1 base, and 13 bases separated the two germline ends. Germline CDR1 SGHTA, CDR2 FQGNSA. The CDR3 sequence is CASSLGPETAQETQYF. The CDR3 nucleotides read TGTGCCAGCAGCTTAGGGCCGGAGACAGCCCAAGAGACCCAGTACTTC.